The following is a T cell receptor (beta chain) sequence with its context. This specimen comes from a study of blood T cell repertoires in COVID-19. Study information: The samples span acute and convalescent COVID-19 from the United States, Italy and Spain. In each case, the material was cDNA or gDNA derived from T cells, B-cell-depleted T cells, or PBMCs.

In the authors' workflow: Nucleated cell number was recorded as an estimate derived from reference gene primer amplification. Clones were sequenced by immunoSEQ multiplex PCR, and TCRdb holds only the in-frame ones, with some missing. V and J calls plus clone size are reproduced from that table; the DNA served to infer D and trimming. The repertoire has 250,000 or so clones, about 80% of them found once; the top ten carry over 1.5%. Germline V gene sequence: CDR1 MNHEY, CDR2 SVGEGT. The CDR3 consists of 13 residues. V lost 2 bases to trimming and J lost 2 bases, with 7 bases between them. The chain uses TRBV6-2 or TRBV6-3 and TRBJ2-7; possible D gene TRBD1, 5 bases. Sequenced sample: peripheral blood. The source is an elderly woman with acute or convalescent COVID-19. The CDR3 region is CASSYGRAYEQYF. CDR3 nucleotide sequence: TGTGCCAGCAGTTACGGCAGGGCCTACGAGCAGTACTTC.